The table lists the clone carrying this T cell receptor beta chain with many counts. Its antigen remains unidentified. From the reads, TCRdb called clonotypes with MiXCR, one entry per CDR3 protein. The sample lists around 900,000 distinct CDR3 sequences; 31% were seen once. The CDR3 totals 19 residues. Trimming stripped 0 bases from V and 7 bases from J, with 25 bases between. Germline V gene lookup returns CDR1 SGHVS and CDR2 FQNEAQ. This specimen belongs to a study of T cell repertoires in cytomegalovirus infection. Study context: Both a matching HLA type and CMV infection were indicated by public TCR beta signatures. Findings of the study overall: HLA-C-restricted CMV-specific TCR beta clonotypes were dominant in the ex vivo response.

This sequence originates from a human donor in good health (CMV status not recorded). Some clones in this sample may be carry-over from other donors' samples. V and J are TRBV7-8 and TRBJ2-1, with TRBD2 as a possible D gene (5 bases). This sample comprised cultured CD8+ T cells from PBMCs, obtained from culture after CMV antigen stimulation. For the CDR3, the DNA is TGTGCCAGCAGCTTAGCCTCCGGAAAGGCGGGTCCTTGGCGGAATGAGCAGTTCTTC. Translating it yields CASSLASGKAGPWRNEQFF.